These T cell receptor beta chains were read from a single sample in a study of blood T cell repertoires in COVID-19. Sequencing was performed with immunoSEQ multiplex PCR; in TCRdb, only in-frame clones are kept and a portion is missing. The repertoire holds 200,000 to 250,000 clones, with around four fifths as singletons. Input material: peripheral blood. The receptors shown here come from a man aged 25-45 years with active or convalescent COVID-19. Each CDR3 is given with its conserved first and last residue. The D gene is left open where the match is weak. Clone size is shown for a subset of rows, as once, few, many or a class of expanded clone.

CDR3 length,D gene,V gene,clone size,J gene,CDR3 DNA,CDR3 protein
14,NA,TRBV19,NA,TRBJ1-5,TGTGCCAGTAAGATACAGGGACACAATCAGCCCCAGCATTTT,CASKIQGHNQPQHF
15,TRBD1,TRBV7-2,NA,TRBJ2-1,TGTGCCAGCAGCCCATGGGGCAGGGGGTTGGATGAGCAGTTCTTC,CASSPWGRGLDEQFF
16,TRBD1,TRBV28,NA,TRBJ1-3,TGTGCCAGCAGTTTAGCGGGACAGATCCTTGGAAACACCATATATTTT,CASSLAGQILGNTIYF
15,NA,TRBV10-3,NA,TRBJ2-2,TGTGCCATCAGTGAGAGGGAGCGGGACACCGGGGAGCTGTTTTTT,CAISERERDTGELFF
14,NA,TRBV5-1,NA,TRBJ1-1,TGCGCCAGCAGCTTGCAAGAGGGAAACACTGAAGCTTTCTTT,CASSLQEGNTEAFF
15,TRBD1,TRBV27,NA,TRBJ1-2,TGTGCCAGCAGTCCAACCGAGGGGGCGGTCTATGGCTACACCTTC,CASSPTEGAVYGYTF
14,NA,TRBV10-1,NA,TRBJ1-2,TGCGCCAGCAGTACCACAGGGATTCCCTATGGCTACACCTTC,CASSTTGIPYGYTF
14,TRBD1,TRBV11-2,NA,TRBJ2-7,TGTGCCAGCAGCTTCGGACAGGGTAGCCACGAGCAGTACTTC,CASSFGQGSHEQYF
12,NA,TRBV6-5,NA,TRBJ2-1,TGTGCCAGCAGCGGGAATCGCAATGAGCAGTTCTTC,CASSGNRNEQFF
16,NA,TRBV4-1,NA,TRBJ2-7,TGCGCCAGCAGTCAAATTAGCTCTCCGGGCTCCTACGAGCAGTACTTC,CASSQISSPGSYEQYF
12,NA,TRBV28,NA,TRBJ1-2,TGTGCCAGCAGTTCCTACAGGGTTGGCTACACCTTC,CASSSYRVGYTF
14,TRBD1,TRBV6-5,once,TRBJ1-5,TGTGCCAGCACAGGGACAGTAACCAATCAGCCCCAGCATTTT,CASTGTVTNQPQHF
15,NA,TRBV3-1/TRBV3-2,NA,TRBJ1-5,TGTGCCAGCAGCCAGGACAACCCTCGCAATCAGCCCCAGCATTTT,CASSQDNPRNQPQHF
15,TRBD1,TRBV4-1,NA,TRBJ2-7,TGCGCCAGCAGCCCCGGGACAGGGGGAATTGTCGAGCAGTACTTC,CASSPGTGGIVEQYF
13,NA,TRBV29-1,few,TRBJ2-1,TGCAGCGTCCCCCGGGGAGAGTATGGTGAGCAGTTCTTC,CSVPRGEYGEQFF
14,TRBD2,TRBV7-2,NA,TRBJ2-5,TGTGCCAGCAGCTTTACTAGCGGGGAAAAGACCCAGTACTTC,CASSFTSGEKTQYF
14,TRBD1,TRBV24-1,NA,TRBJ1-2,TGTGCCACCAGTGTCCGGGACAGGAACTATGGCTACACCTTC,CATSVRDRNYGYTF